This TCR beta chain originates from a study of beta chain features in type 1 diabetes. Study outcomes and limitations: The study found moderately but significantly shorter TCRB CDR3s in all four CD4+ subsets of Type 1 diabetes patients.

The germline V gene has CDR1 LNHDA and CDR2 SQIVND (reference sequence). The junction had 12 bases not matched to a gene; V was cut back by 4 bases and J by 8 bases. The length of the CDR3 is 16 residues. The study reverse transcribed the entire isolated RNA, so it sequenced expressed TCRB transcripts. Measured with immunoSEQ multiplex PCR; TCRdb has only the in-frame clones, and not every one. This sample has roughly 300,000 clones, with approximately 15% found just once. Concerning this clone itself: The antigen is not known.

The sequenced sample was naive CD4+ T cells from blood. This clonotype originated in a man in his thirties or forties with type 1 diabetes. V gene TRBV19 combines with J gene TRBJ2-1; 9 nucleotides match TRBD1. For the CDR3, the DNA is TGTGCCAGTAGTACCCCGGGACAGGGAAGAGTCGATGAGCAGTTCTTC. It yields the protein CASSTPGQGRVDEQFF.